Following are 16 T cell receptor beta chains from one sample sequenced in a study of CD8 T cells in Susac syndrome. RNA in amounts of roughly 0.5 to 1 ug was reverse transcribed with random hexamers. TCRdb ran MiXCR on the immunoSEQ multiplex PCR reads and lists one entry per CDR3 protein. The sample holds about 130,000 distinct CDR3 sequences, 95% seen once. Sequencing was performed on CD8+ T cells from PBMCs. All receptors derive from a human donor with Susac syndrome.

The CDR3 region has the DNA TGCAGTGCTAGACTACAGGGACCGGATGGCTACACCTTC. Translated, it gives CSARLQGPDGYTF. The V call is TRBV20-1, the J call TRBJ1-2, with a weak D call TRBD1 (6 bases). The CDR3 covers 13 residues. Trimming left V 2 bases short and J 6 bases short, with 13 bases between. The germline V gene has CDR1 DFQATT and CDR2 SNEGSKA (reference sequence).

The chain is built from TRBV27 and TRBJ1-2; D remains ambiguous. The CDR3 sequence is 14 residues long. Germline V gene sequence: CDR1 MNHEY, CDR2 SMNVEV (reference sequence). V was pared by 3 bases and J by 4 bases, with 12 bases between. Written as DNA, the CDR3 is TGTGCCAGCAGTTTGACGGGAAACCTCTATGGCTACACCTTC. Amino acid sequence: CASSLTGNLYGYTF.

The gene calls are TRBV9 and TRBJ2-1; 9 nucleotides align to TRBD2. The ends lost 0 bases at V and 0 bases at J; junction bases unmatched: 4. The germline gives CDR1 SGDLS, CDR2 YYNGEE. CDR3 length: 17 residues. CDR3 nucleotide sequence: TGTGCCAGCAGCGTAGAGGCTAGCGGGATCTCCTACAATGAGCAGTTCTTC. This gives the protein CASSVEASGISYNEQFF.

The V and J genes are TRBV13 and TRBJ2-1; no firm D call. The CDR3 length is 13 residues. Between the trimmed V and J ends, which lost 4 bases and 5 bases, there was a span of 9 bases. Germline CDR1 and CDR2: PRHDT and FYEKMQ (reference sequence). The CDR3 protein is CASSSHSNNEQFF. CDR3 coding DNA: TGTGCCAGCAGCTCCCACAGCAACAATGAGCAGTTCTTC.

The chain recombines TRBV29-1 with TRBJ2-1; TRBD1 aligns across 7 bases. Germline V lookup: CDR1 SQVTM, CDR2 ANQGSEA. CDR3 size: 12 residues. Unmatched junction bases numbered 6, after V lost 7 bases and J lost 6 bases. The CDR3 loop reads CSAITGVNEQFF. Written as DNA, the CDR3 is TGCAGCGCAATCACAGGGGTCAATGAGCAGTTCTTC.

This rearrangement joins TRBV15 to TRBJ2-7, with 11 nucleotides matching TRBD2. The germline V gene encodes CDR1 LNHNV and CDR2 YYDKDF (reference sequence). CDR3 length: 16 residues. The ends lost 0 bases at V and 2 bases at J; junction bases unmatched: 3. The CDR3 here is CATSRDRLAGTYEQYF. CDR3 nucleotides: TGTGCCACCAGCAGAGATCGACTAGCGGGAACCTACGAGCAGTACTTC. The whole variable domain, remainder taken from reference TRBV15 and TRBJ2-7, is DAMVIQNPRYQVTQFGKPVTLSCSQTLNHNVMYWYQQKSSQAPKLLFHYYDKDFNNEADTPDNFQSRRPNTSFCFLDIRSPGLGDTAMYLCATSRDRLAGTYEQYFGPGTRLTVT.

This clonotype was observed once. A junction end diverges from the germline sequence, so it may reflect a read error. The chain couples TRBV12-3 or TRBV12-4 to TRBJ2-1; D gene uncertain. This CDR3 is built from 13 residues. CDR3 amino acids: CASSPDSNNEQFF. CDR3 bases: TGTGCCAGCAGTCCCGACTCCAACAATGAGCAGTTCTTC.

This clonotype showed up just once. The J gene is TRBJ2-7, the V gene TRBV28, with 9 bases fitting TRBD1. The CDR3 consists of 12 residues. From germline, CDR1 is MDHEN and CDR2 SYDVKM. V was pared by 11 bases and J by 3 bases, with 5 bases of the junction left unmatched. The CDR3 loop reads CAVEGQGYEQYF. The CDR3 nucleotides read TGTGCCGTAGAGGGACAGGGCTACGAGCAGTACTTC.

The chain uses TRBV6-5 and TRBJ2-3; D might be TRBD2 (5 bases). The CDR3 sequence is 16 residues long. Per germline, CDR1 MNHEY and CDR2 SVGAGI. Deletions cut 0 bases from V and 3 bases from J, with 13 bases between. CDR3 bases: TGTGCCAGCAGTTACTCGAGAGATGGGGAGACAGATACGCAGTATTTT. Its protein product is CASSYSRDGETDTQYF.

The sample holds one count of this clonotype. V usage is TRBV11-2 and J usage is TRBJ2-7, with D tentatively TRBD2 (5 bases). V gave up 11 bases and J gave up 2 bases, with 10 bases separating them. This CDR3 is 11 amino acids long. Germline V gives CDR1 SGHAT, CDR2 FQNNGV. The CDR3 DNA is TGTGCCGTCGGACTCCCCTACGAGCAGTACTTC. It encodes CAVGLPYEQYF.

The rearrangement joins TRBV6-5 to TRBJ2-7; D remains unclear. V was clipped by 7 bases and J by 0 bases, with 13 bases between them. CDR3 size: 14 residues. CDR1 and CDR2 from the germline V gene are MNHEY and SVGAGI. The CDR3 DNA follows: TGTGCCAGCACGTTATCAGGAAGCTCCTACGAGCAGTACTTC. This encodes CASTLSGSSYEQYF.

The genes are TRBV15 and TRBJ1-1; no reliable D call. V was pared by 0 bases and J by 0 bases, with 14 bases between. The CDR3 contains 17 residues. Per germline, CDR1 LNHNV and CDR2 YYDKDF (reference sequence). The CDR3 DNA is TGTGCCACCAGCAGAGACGAGGAGGGTTTGATGAACACTGAAGCTTTCTTT. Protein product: CATSRDEEGLMNTEAFF.

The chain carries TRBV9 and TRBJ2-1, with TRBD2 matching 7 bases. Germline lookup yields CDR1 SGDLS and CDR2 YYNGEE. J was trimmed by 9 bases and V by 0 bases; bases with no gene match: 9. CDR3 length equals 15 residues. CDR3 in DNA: TGTGCCAGCAGCGTAGATCTCCGGGCGGGAGCTGAGCAGTTCTTC. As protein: CASSVDLRAGAEQFF.

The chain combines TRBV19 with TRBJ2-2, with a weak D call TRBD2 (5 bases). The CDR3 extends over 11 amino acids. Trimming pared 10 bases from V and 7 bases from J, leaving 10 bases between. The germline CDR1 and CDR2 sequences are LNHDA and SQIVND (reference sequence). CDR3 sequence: CATTGNGELFF. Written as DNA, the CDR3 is TGTGCCACGACCGGGAACGGGGAGCTGTTTTTT.

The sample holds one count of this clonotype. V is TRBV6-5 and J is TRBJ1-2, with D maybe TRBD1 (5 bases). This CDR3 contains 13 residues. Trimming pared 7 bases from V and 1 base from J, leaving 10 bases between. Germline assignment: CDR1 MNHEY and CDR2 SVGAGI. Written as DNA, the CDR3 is TGTGCCAGCACCGGGGCATTTAACTATGGCTACACCTTC. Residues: CASTGAFNYGYTF.

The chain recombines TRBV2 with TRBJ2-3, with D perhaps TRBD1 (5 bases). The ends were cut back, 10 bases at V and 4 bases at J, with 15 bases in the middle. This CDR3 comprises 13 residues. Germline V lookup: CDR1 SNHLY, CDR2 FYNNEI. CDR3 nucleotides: TGTGCCACCCTAGTAAAGGGGCCAGATACGCAGTATTTT. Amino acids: CATLVKGPDTQYF.